This paragraph reports one T cell receptor beta chain. The antigen it binds to is not known. Nothing much larger sits one base from this clone, and base qualities are not available. This record comes from a study of blood T cell repertoires in COVID-19 (TCRdb year 2020). Study-level background: Samples covering the acute and convalescent phases of COVID-19 were provided by collaborators in the United States, Italy and Spain. The repertoires were made available in a free public database intended to serve as a resource for research on the immune response to SARS-CoV-2. Samples came from the ongoing ImmuneRACE study (first 160 participants) plus 1,254 subjects from 6 global collaborators. Nearly every sample came with metadata listing a de-identified subject ID, COVID-19 status, age in years and sex. The dataset comprised deeply sampled blood TCRbeta repertoires from subjects exposed to, actively infected with, or recovered from COVID-19. The prospective study material was composed of cDNA or gDNA derived from T cells, B-cell-depleted T cells, or PBMCs. Where available, HLA class I and class II types were taken from metadata supplied by the sample provider and were not determined by assay-based typing. General findings and caveats noted by the study authors: The quantity of clinical and demographic metadata differed by source and by participant and was supplied without curation.

TCRbeta CDR3 regions were amplified from genomic DNA using the immunoSEQ Assay, a bias-controlled multiplex PCR. The authors' pipeline ran thus. The number of nucleated cells in each sample was estimated from the amplification of reference gene primers within the assay. To quantify the absolute abundance of each unique TCRbeta CDR3 rearrangement, sequence reads were collapsed and filtered. For each sample, productive Simpson clonality was calculated as the square root of Simpson's diversity index across productive rearrangements. The source is immuneACCESS, and TCRdb retained only in-frame sequences with V and J called. Part of the clones is not carried over; for the studies checked, unresolved V genes explain less than half of this, and the remainder is unexplained. D and trimming come from the DNA, and the V and J calls and clone size come from that table. The sample table contains about 69,000 clones; only one count was recorded for approximately 92% of them. The top ten hold 4.9% of the sample.

Whole blood was collected in K2EDTA tubes by collaborating institutions according to the institutions' own protocols. For TCRbeta analysis, collaborator samples were shipped as frozen whole blood, as isolated PBMCs, or as DNA extracted from either sample type. The sample comprised peripheral blood. The source of this sequence is a woman aged 45-65 years with active COVID-19.

The sequence in DNA is TGTGCCTGGAGTGCTTCGTATGGCTACACCTTC. This codes for CAWSASYGYTF. The receptor chain draws on TRBV30 and TRBJ1-2; the D gene is not confidently resolved. Relative to germline, V is 1 base shorter and J is 5 bases shorter, with 5 bases between their ends. There are 11 amino acids in the CDR3, from cysteine to phenylalanine inclusive. Only the CDR3 DNA stays, 33 bases, in frame from base 1. Reading the germline V gene (reference sequence) gives CDR1 GTSNPN and CDR2 SVGIG.